This is a list of T cell receptor beta chains from one sample in a study of shared clonotypes between healthy human individuals. The protocol was immunoSEQ multiplex PCR, while the TCRdb copy is restricted to in-frame clones and leaves out a portion. Of more than 2 million clones in the sample, 85% to 95% were seen once. Sample: naive CD4+ T cells sorted from blood. These receptors were collected from a man between 18 and 29 years old in good health. Each CDR3 is given without its conserved first and last residue.

TRBV5-1	TRBJ1-2	ASSFPTGGGYGYT
TRBV4-1	TRBJ2-5	ASSDWGGRGQETQY
TRBV5-6	TRBJ2-7	ASSLSIADYEQY
TRBV4-2	TRBJ1-1	ASSQGPDTEAF
TRBV9	TRBJ2-3	ASSGDLTDTQY
TRBV29-1	TRBJ1-1	SVVMSDTEAF
TRBV11-3	TRBJ2-1	ASSPHGGGEQF
TRBV5-1	TRBJ2-3	ASSRDDMSTQY
TRBV6-1	TRBJ2-5	ASSLGKAQY
TRBV11-1	TRBJ2-6	ASSASGQIFSGANVLT
TRBV10-3	TRBJ2-7	AISAGTGSYEQY
TRBV7-6	TRBJ2-3	ASSLVGDTQY
TRBV2	TRBJ2-7	ASNYFGYEQY
TRBV6-5	TRBJ2-7	ASSYSSGTGGGEQY
TRBV28	TRBJ2-3	ASSLTDTQY
TRBV6-7	TRBJ1-3	ASSYGQGWPGNTIY
TRBV10-3	TRBJ2-1	AISPGVGDEQF
TRBV10-3	TRBJ2-5	AISESRQGRETQY
TRBV7-8	TRBJ2-6	ASSFAGVPLSSGANVLT
TRBV2	TRBJ1-6	ASTPGNSPLH
TRBV5-1	TRBJ1-6	ASSLEAGNSPLH
TRBV10-3	TRBJ2-7	AISPGTGGAYEQY
TRBV18	TRBJ2-7	ASSPDVGNEQY
TRBV5-1	TRBJ2-1	ASSRPDSGTGGYNEQF
TRBV10-3	TRBJ2-5	AIRDRETETQY
TRBV28	TRBJ1-6	ASSWLDRENSPLH
TRBV19	TRBJ1-6	ANKGGRNSPLH
TRBV6-6	TRBJ1-6	ASRRGTGNSPLH
TRBV6-5	TRBJ2-1	ASSQGLVSYNEQF
TRBV5-4	TRBJ1-1	ASSLVSLNTEAF
TRBV10-3	TRBJ1-2	AISESGGVDGYT
TRBV7-8	TRBJ2-2	ASSLGTSGTNTGELF
TRBV28	TRBJ1-2	ASSFRTGDGYT
TRBV4-3	TRBJ1-4	ASSQDGGGDTNEKLF
TRBV19	TRBJ2-3	ASSMAGGSTDTQY
TRBV6-4	TRBJ2-1	ASSVLQSSSYNEQF
TRBV7-3	TRBJ1-2	ASSLRPGDAYGYT
TRBV2	TRBJ1-2	ASSETGANYGYT
TRBV30	TRBJ2-2	AWSPAGYAGELF
TRBV15	TRBJ2-5	ATSRGLAGGRETQY
TRBV9	TRBJ2-7	ASSPPLGTGGPGEQY
TRBV19	TRBJ2-3	ASSLTGVTDTQY
TRBV20-1	TRBJ2-5	SARGVVTQY
TRBV11-2	TRBJ2-7	ASSSVSIRENYEQY
TRBV4-1	TRBJ1-5	ASSQEGGGGGHQPQH
TRBV6-5	TRBJ1-2	ASTDGGNYGYT
TRBV7-9	TRBJ1-6	ASSLVGERNSPLH
TRBV29-1	TRBJ2-2	SVGPGTDTGELF
TRBV6-5	TRBJ1-6	ASRTSETGNSPLH
TRBV9	TRBJ2-7	ASSGSEGSGVNYEQY
TRBV4-3	TRBJ2-3	ASSTRQGNTDTQY
TRBV11-2	TRBJ2-2	ASSYRGVNTGELF
TRBV5-1	TRBJ1-5	ASSPYSLGANQPQH
TRBV21-1	TRBJ1-5	ANLDRDVGQPQH
TRBV6-5	TRBJ2-1	ASRSGRAATEQF